These 10 T cell receptor beta chains were all obtained from the same sample, sequenced in a study of human thymus T cells (dated by TCRdb to 2018 to 2020). Libraries were made using the immunoSEQ multiplex PCR assay. In its TCRdb copy, this immuneACCESS table keeps in-frame sequences only and misses some clones. Where compared with another copy, unresolved V genes explain less than half of these, and the others have no known cause. This sample comprises about 130,000 clones, over 85% of them detected only once. The top ten constitute 0.02% to 0.03% of the sample. Thymus tissue was obtained as surgical resects removed during corrective cardiac surgery. Sequenced material: thymus tissue. Receptor source: a boy younger than two with a congenital heart defect but otherwise immunologically healthy.

This clone came up once. The chain links TRBV12-5 to TRBJ1-2; D is perhaps TRBD1 (6 bases). V was trimmed by 0 bases and J by 8 bases, leaving 19 bases between them. The CDR3 length is 16 residues. CDR1 LGHNT and CDR2 FRNRAP come from the germline V gene. The CDR3, as DNA: TGTGCTAGTGGTTTGGTAATAAGGGGGAGAAGGGGCGGCTACACCTTC. It codes for CASGLVIRGRRGGYTF.

The gene calls are TRBV5-8 and TRBJ2-7; no clear D gene. Trimming shortened V by 6 bases and J by 7 bases, and 14 bases separated the two germline ends. This CDR3 region has 12 residues. The germline CDR1 and CDR2 sequences are SGHTS and YDEGEE. The CDR3 is CASNGGPLEQYF. CDR3 DNA sequence: TGTGCCAGCAATGGCGGCCCCCTGGAGCAGTACTTC.

This clone was recorded once. CDR3 in DNA: TGCGCCAGCAGCCAAACAGACTCGGGGGAGGATACGCAGTATTTT. Its translation: CASSQTDSGEDTQYF. The V gene is TRBV4-1, the J gene TRBJ2-3; perhaps TRBD2 as D (6 bases). V was shortened by 2 bases and J by 6 bases, with 15 bases between the two germline ends. CDR3 length: 15 residues. In germline, CDR1 is MGHRA, CDR2 YSYEKL.

This chain uses TRBV2 with TRBJ2-1, with D perhaps matching TRBD1 or TRBD2 (5 bases each). CDR1 SNHLY and CDR2 FYNNEI come from the germline V gene. The CDR3 has 16 amino acids. Trimming took 2 bases from V and 6 from J, leaving 17 bases between them. The CDR3 sequence: CASSEMGRGVSNEQFF. The CDR3 nucleotides read TGTGCCAGCAGTGAAATGGGACGAGGGGTCTCCAATGAGCAGTTCTTC.

The chain employs TRBV4-3 and TRBJ2-7, with 10 bases lining up with TRBD1. Germline lookup yields CDR1 LGHNA and CDR2 YSLEER. The CDR3 has 14 amino acids. J lost 9 bases, V lost 0 bases, and 5 bases had no gene match. CDR3 DNA sequence: TGCGCCAGCAGCCAAGAATGGACAGGGGGGCCGCAGTACTTC. Its protein is CASSQEWTGGPQYF.

This chain links TRBV5-1 with TRBJ2-3; D not resolved. Germline V gives CDR1 SGHRS, CDR2 YFSETQ. The germline V and J ends were trimmed by 3 bases and 0 bases, with 11 bases remaining between them. The CDR3 consists of 15 residues. The CDR3 is CASSSSSNSTDTQYF. CDR3 in DNA: TGCGCCAGCAGCTCCTCGTCGAATAGCACAGATACGCAGTATTTT. Supplemented by reference TRBV5-1 and TRBJ2-3, the full variable domain reads KAGVTQTPRYLIKTRGQQVTLSCSPISGHRSVSWYQQTPGQGLQFLFEYFSETQRNKGNFPGRFSGRQFSNSRSEMNVSTLELGDSALYLCASSSSSNSTDTQYFGPGTRLTVL.

This rearrangement joins TRBV30 to TRBJ2-3; D might be TRBD1 (6 bases). Germline V gene lookup returns CDR1 GTSNPN and CDR2 SVGIG (reference sequence). The CDR3 is 17 residues long. Trimming removed 0 bases from V and 0 bases from J, with 16 bases in between. This CDR3 reads CAWSVDEGDGSTDTQYF. CDR3 DNA: TGTGCCTGGAGTGTAGACGAGGGGGATGGTAGCACAGATACGCAGTATTTT.

The gene calls are TRBV27 and TRBJ2-3; D is unclear. CDR3 size: 14 residues. Per germline, CDR1 MNHEY and CDR2 SMNVEV (reference sequence). V lost 3 bases and J 1 base, leaving 8 bases between the germline ends. The CDR3 protein is CASSFRGCTDTQYF. The DNA of the CDR3 is TGTGCCAGCAGTTTCCGAGGCTGCACAGATACGCAGTATTTT.

Concerning this clone: One junction end does not reproduce the germline sequence, and a read error may be involved. The chain combines TRBV7-2 with TRBJ2-5; TRBD2 aligns across 8 bases. CDR3 length: 15 residues. CDR1 is SGHTA and CDR2 is FQGNSA in the germline V gene. As DNA, the CDR3 is TGTGCCAGCAGCTTAAGCAGCGGGAGACAAGAAACCCAGTACTTC. Its translation is CASSLSSGRQETQYF. Full variable domain (outside the CDR3, taken from reference TRBV7-2 and TRBJ2-5): GAGVSQSPSNKVTEKGKDVELRCDPISGHTALYWYRQSLGQGLEFLIYFQGNSAPDKSGLPSDRFSAERTGGSVSTLTIQRTQQEDSAVYLCASSLSSGRQETQYFGPGTRLLVL.

V is TRBV4-3 and J is TRBJ2-3; D unclear. CDR1 is LGHNA and CDR2 is YSLEER in the germline V gene. The CDR3 has 14 residues. V lost 0 bases to trimming and J lost 0 bases, with 4 bases between them. CDR3 amino acids: CASSQDVSTDTQYF. The CDR3, as DNA: TGCGCCAGCAGCCAAGACGTTAGCACAGATACGCAGTATTTT.